What follows are 30 T cell receptor beta chains derived from one specimen sequenced in a study of blood T cell repertoires in COVID-19. Profiled with immunoSEQ multiplex PCR; TCRdb holds only in-frame clones, not every one. The sample lists around 220,000 clones, around 91% occurring once. Sequencing was performed on PBMCs or T cells enriched from blood (not recorded which). Every receptor here comes from a young man who had been exposed to COVID-19.

CDR3 region: CASGHSSTDTQYF. The CDR3 DNA reads as TGTGCCAGTGGACATAGCAGCACAGATACGCAGTATTTT. J is TRBJ2-3 and V is TRBV6-8; perhaps TRBD1 as D (5 bases). Trimming cost V 9 bases and J 0 bases, with 10 bases left between them. Germline V gives CDR1 MNHGY, CDR2 SAAAGT. CDR3 size: 13 residues.

V usage is TRBV12-5 and J usage is TRBJ2-3, with D possibly being TRBD1 (5 bases). The CDR3 has 14 residues. The V gene's germline CDR1 is LGHNT and CDR2 FRNRAP. V was cut by 11 bases and J by 0 bases, with 15 bases left in between. Written as DNA, the CDR3 is TGTGCTGGATCTCAGGGCCTTAGCACAGATACGCAGTATTTT. Protein product: CAGSQGLSTDTQYF.

The rearrangement uses TRBV5-1 and TRBJ1-2, with D perhaps TRBD1 (6 bases). The germline gives CDR1 SGHRS, CDR2 YFSETQ. The CDR3 runs to 12 residues. CDR3 coding DNA: TGCGCATCCGGGGGGCTAGGATATGGCTACACCTTC. It specifies CASGGLGYGYTF.

The rearrangement joins TRBV9 to TRBJ2-3; TRBD1 aligns across 9 bases. After removal of 3 bases from V and 2 bases from J, the junction contained 13 bases not matched to a gene. This CDR3 has 18 residues. Germline assignment: CDR1 SGDLS and CDR2 YYNGEE. CDR3 DNA: TGTGCCAGCAGCGGACAACGGACAGGGGCGAAAACCACAGATACGCAGTATTTT. Its protein is CASSGQRTGAKTTDTQYF.

The chain links TRBV23-1 to TRBJ1-3; 11 bases agree with TRBD1. TRBV23-1 is an ORF for which the function is uncertain. J lost 2 bases, V lost 2 bases, and 2 bases had no gene match. The CDR3 is 16 residues long. CDR3 sequence reads: CASSQGQGAPGNTIYF. In nucleotides, the CDR3 is TGCGCCAGCAGTCAAGGACAGGGGGCGCCTGGAAACACCATATATTTT.

The chain combines TRBV7-2 with TRBJ2-5, with D uncertain. This CDR3 has 13 residues. Per germline, CDR1 SGHTA and CDR2 FQGNSA. Trimming removed 1 base at V and 4 bases at J, with 7 bases between. The CDR3 sequence is CASSLGVRETQYF. DNA of the CDR3: TGTGCCAGCAGCTTAGGTGTGAGAGAGACCCAGTACTTC.

As concerns this clone: Within the sample, other DNA sequences also encode this same CDR3. V usage is TRBV12-3 or TRBV12-4 and J usage is TRBJ2-2, with D maybe TRBD2 (6 bases). V dropped 2 bases and J dropped 6 bases, with 7 bases sitting between them. The CDR3 runs 13 residues. The CDR3 spells CASSLREAGELFF. For the CDR3, the DNA is TGTGCCAGCAGTTTAAGGGAGGCCGGGGAGCTGTTTTTT.

The chain joins TRBV24-1 to TRBJ2-2, with a tentative D call TRBD2 (6 bases). The germline V and J ends were trimmed by 3 bases and 4 bases, with 11 bases remaining between them. The CDR3 has 15 residues. Germline V gives CDR1 KGHDR, CDR2 SFDVKD. The CDR3: CATSDAGTPTGELFF. In nucleotides, the CDR3 is TGTGCCACCAGTGATGCCGGGACTCCCACCGGGGAGCTGTTTTTT.

V is TRBV5-8 and J is TRBJ2-5; 9 bases are shared with TRBD2. The CDR3 has 16 residues. With 0 bases clipped from V and 0 bases from J, the junction kept 3 bases outside the gene matches. Germline values: CDR1 SGHTS, CDR2 YDEGEE. CDR3 residues: CASSLGQRGDQETQYF. The CDR3 DNA follows: TGTGCCAGCAGCTTGGGCCAGCGGGGGGACCAAGAGACCCAGTACTTC.

The chain uses TRBV5-4 and TRBJ2-7; 11 bases map to TRBD2. Germline values: CDR1 SGHNT, CDR2 YYREEE (reference sequence). The V segment lost 6 bases and the J segment 0 bases; nucleotides outside the gene matches: 5. The length of the CDR3 is 15 residues. The CDR3 bases are TGTGCCAGCACCTTAGCGGGGGGGAGCTCCTACGAGCAGTACTTC. This sequence encodes CASTLAGGSSYEQYF.

The genes are TRBV5-4 and TRBJ1-2; 9 bases align to TRBD1. Trimming removed 5 bases from V and 7 bases from J; junction bases left unmatched: 15. The CDR3 sequence is 16 residues long. Germline CDR1 is SGHNT and CDR2 is YYREEE (reference sequence). Here the CDR3 reads CASRNTGGGISSGYTF. The CDR3 DNA sequence: TGTGCCAGCAGGAATACAGGGGGCGGAATCTCCAGTGGCTACACCTTC.

This rearrangement joins TRBV6-5 to TRBJ2-1; D perhaps matches TRBD1 (6 bases). Between the trimmed V and J ends, which lost 4 bases and 2 bases, there was a span of 9 bases. CDR1 is MNHEY and CDR2 is SVGAGI in the germline V gene. The CDR3 has 14 amino acids. CDR3 sequence (DNA): TGTGCCAGCAGTTTACAGGGACCCTACAATGAGCAGTTCTTC. Its translation is CASSLQGPYNEQFF.

V usage is TRBV4-1 and J usage is TRBJ2-7; a possible D gene is TRBD1 (5 bases). CDR1 is MGHRA, CDR2 YSYEKL, per germline. V was cut by 3 bases and J by 2 bases, with 14 bases left in between. There are 15 residues in the CDR3. The CDR3 DNA reads TGCGCCAGCAGCCAGAATAACAGGAGACCCTACGAGCAGTACTTC. Its protein product is CASSQNNRRPYEQYF.

The chain links TRBV27 to TRBJ1-5; TRBD1 matches 8 bases. This CDR3 is 14 amino acids long. Germline V gene data show CDR1 as MNHEY and CDR2 as SMNVEV (reference sequence). With 6 bases clipped from V and 6 bases from J, the junction kept 7 bases outside the gene matches. CDR3 region: CASSTTGVGQPQHF. CDR3 coding DNA: TGTGCCAGCAGCACGACAGGGGTCGGTCAGCCCCAGCATTTT.

The CDR3, as DNA: TGTGCCAGCAGCCAAGGACAGAGCACCTATGGCTACACCTTC. Translating it yields CASSQGQSTYGYTF. The rearrangement joins TRBV14 to TRBJ1-2; D may be TRBD1 (5 bases). Trimming stripped 1 base from V and 4 bases from J, with 10 bases between. Germline assignment: CDR1 SGHDN and CDR2 FVKESK. This CDR3 is 14 amino acids long.

The V call is TRBV3-1 (or the pseudogene TRBV3-2), the J call TRBJ1-4, with D possibly matching TRBD1 (6 bases). Germline V CDR1 and CDR2: LGHDT, YNNKEL (reference sequence). This CDR3 is built from 13 residues. Trimming took off 6 bases at V and 8 bases at J, with 13 bases between the two ends. CDR3 loop: CASSPGQREKLFF. CDR3 nucleotide sequence: TGTGCCAGCAGTCCCGGACAGAGGGAAAAACTGTTTTTT.

The chain recombines TRBV18 with TRBJ1-3, with D maybe TRBD1 (6 bases). The germline V gene encodes CDR1 KGHSH and CDR2 LQKENI. The CDR3 has 15 amino acids. Trimming cost V 2 bases and J 0 bases, with 8 bases left between them. CDR3 loop: CASSPGQFSGNTIYF. In nucleotides, the CDR3 is TGTGCCAGCTCACCAGGACAGTTCTCTGGAAACACCATATATTTT.

The gene calls are TRBV30 and TRBJ1-2, with TRBD1 identical over 8 bases. CDR3 length: 13 amino acids. The germline CDR1 and CDR2 sequences are GTSNPN and SVGIG (reference sequence). V was pared by 4 bases and J by 3 bases, with 4 bases of the junction left unmatched. CDR3 in amino acids: CAWTTTGDYGYTF. The CDR3 DNA is TGTGCCTGGACTACGACAGGGGACTATGGCTACACCTTC.

The rearrangement joins TRBV12-2 to TRBJ2-1; the table's D gene call, TRBD2, was not cross checked with the DNA. TRBV12-2 is shown as a pseudogene. This CDR3 is built from 17 residues. The CDR3 nucleotides are TGTGCAAGTCGCTTTTTTCCCCCGGGGGGATCCTACAATGAGCAGTTCTTC. Amino acids: CASRFFPPGGSYNEQFF.

The chain is built from TRBV5-6 and TRBJ2-5; the D gene is possibly TRBD2 (6 bases). CDR1 and CDR2 from the germline V gene are SGHDT and YYEEEE. The CDR3 sequence is 15 residues long. V was shortened by 3 bases and J by 2 bases, with 14 bases between the two germline ends. The chain's CDR3 is CASSSPREAQETQYF. CDR3 DNA: TGTGCCAGCAGCTCACCGCGGGAAGCACAAGAGACCCAGTACTTC.

The gene calls are TRBV7-3 and TRBJ2-1, with 13 nucleotides matching TRBD2. The germline gives CDR1 SGHTA, CDR2 FQGTGA. The CDR3 runs 16 residues. V trimming: 5 bases; J trimming: 8 bases; junction bases outside the gene matches: 9. The CDR3 reads CASSRERLAGGHEQFF. CDR3 bases: TGTGCCAGCAGCCGAGAGCGACTAGCGGGGGGACATGAGCAGTTCTTC.

The table lists this clone with a few counts. The chain couples TRBV3-1 (or the pseudogene TRBV3-2) to TRBJ1-2; D unclear. Trimming cost V 3 bases and J 8 bases, with 10 bases left between them. The CDR3 loop spans 12 amino acids. Per germline, CDR1 LGHDT and CDR2 YNNKEL (reference sequence). The CDR3 spells CASSHLQAGYTF. The DNA for the CDR3 is TGTGCCAGCAGCCATCTCCAGGCCGGCTACACCTTC.

CDR3: CASSHPGATNEKLFF. The CDR3 DNA reads TGCGCCAGCAGCCACCCAGGCGCAACTAATGAAAAACTGTTTTTT. The rearrangement uses TRBV4-1 and TRBJ1-4; D call uncertain. V lost 3 bases and J 0 bases, leaving 8 bases between the germline ends. The CDR3 length is 15 residues. Germline V gene lookup returns CDR1 MGHRA and CDR2 YSYEKL.

The chain joins TRBV11-2 to TRBJ2-6, with TRBD2 matching over 7 bases. CDR1 and CDR2 (germline): SGHAT, FQNNGV. Losses at the gene ends were 2 bases for V and 0 bases for J; bases not matched to a gene: 4. CDR3 length equals 17 residues. This chain's CDR3 is CASSLNWEGSGANVLTF. The CDR3 DNA reads TGTGCCAGCAGCTTAAACTGGGAGGGCTCTGGGGCCAACGTCCTGACTTTC.

The genes are TRBV28 and TRBJ1-4; D unresolved. The CDR3 extends over 15 amino acids. V was clipped by 7 bases and J by 4 bases, with 16 bases between them. Germline CDR1 MDHEN, CDR2 SYDVKM. The CDR3 spells CASTPGGQDNEKLFF. The CDR3 bases are TGTGCCAGCACCCCAGGAGGGCAGGATAATGAAAAACTGTTTTTT.

The CDR3 here is CASSLRDREEKLFF. As DNA, the CDR3 is TGTGCCAGCAGCTTGAGGGACAGGGAGGAAAAACTGTTTTTT. The V and J genes are TRBV5-4 and TRBJ1-4; 9 bases line up with TRBD1. CDR3 length: 14 residues. The ends lost 1 base at V and 8 bases at J; junction bases unmatched: 3. Germline CDR1 is SGHNT and CDR2 is YYREEE (reference sequence).

This chain links TRBV12-5 with TRBJ1-1; D is perhaps TRBD1 (5 bases). V was clipped by 3 bases and J by 1 base, with 18 bases between them. Germline CDR1 and CDR2: LGHNT and FRNRAP. The CDR3 loop spans 17 amino acids. In DNA, the CDR3 is TGTGCTAGTGGTTTCCCAGACAGTAAGAACTCGAACACTGAAGCTTTCTTT. Protein: CASGFPDSKNSNTEAFF.

The chain has TRBV6-5 and TRBJ2-7; 7 bases are a match to TRBD1. CDR3 length equals 15 residues. V gave up 5 bases and J gave up 2 bases; unmatched junction bases: 9. Germline CDR1 and CDR2: MNHEY and SVGAGI. The CDR3 sequence is CASSLEGASAYEQYF. CDR3 DNA sequence: TGTGCCAGCAGTCTAGAGGGGGCGAGCGCCTACGAGCAGTACTTC.

V usage is TRBV19 and J usage is TRBJ2-5, with 7 bases that match TRBD2. The CDR3 totals 16 residues. Germline trimming cut 5 bases from V and 1 base from J; bases unmatched to any gene: 10. CDR1 and CDR2 from the germline V gene are LNHDA and SQIVND (reference sequence). In DNA, the CDR3 is TGTGCCAGTAGTGGGTCCGATGGGGGGGTCCAAGAGACCCAGTACTTC. Translating gives CASSGSDGGVQETQYF.

The rearrangement uses TRBV25-1 and TRBJ2-1; D is perhaps TRBD2 (7 bases). V was shortened by 3 bases and J by 2 bases, with 14 bases between the two germline ends. Germline lookup yields CDR1 MGHDK and CDR2 SYGVNS. The CDR3 is 16 amino acids. CDR3 loop: CASSDGGGSTYNEQFF. In nucleotides, the CDR3 is TGTGCCAGCAGTGACGGGGGCGGGAGCACCTACAATGAGCAGTTCTTC.